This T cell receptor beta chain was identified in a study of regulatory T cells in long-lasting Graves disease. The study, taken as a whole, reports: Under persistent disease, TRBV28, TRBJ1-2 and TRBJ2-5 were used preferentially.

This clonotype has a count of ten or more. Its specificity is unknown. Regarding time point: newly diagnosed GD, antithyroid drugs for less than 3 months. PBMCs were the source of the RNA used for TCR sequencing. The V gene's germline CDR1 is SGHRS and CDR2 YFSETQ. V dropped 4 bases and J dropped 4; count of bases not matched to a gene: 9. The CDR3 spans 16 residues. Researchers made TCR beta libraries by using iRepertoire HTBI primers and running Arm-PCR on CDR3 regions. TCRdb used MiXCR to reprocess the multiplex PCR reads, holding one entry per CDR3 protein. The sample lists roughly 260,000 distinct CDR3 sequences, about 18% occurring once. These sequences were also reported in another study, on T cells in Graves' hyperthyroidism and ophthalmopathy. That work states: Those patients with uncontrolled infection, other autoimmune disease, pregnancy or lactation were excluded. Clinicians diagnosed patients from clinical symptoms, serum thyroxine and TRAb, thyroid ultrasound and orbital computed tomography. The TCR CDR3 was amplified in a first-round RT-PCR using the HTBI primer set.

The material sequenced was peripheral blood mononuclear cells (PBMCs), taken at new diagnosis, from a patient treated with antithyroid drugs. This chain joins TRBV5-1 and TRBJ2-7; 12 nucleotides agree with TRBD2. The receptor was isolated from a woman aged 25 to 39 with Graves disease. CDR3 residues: CASSPYRLAGEYEQYF. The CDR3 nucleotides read TGCGCCAGCAGCCCGTACCGACTAGCGGGGGAATACGAGCAGTACTTC. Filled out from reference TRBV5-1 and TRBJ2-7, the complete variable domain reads KAGVTQTPRYLIKTRGQQVTLSCSPISGHRSVSWYQQTPGQGLQFLFEYFSETQRNKGNFPGRFSGRQFSNSRSEMNVSTLELGDSALYLCASSPYRLAGEYEQYFGPGTRLTVT.